These 31 T cell receptor beta chains came from one sample sequenced in a study of shared clonotypes between healthy human individuals. Profiling relied on immunoSEQ multiplex PCR, and the TCRdb table lists in-frame clones only, not all of them. Of over 100,000 clones in the sample, 68% are singletons; the top ten hold roughly a quarter. The sample taken for sequencing was memory CD8+ T cells sorted from blood. The subset: CD45RO+ cells pooled with CCR7-negative TemRA cells. Receptors originate from a woman aged 25 to 45 in good health.

This chain connects TRBV27 to TRBJ2-2; D may be TRBD1 (6 bases). The V gene's germline CDR1 is MNHEY and CDR2 SMNVEV (reference sequence). The V gene lost 4 bases and the J gene lost 2 bases, with 11 bases spanning the gap. This CDR3 contains 15 residues. CDR3 sequence reads: CASSSGTLNTGELFF. CDR3 in DNA: TGTGCCAGCAGTTCCGGGACACTCAACACCGGGGAGCTGTTTTTT.

In its sample, this clone was seen a few times. A single base separates this from a much larger clone, so it may be a read error. At the DNA level, this CDR3 is encoded by other sequences in the same sample as well. The gene calls are TRBV4-2 and TRBJ1-1, with D maybe TRBD1 (6 bases). Germline CDR1 LGHNA, CDR2 YNFKEQ. Deletions cut 2 bases from V and 2 bases from J, with 9 bases between. The CDR3 consists of 14 residues. The CDR3 coding sequence is TGTGCCAGCAGCCAAAACAGGGAAAACACTGAAGCTTTCTTT. This gives the protein CASSQNRENTEAFF.

This rearrangement joins TRBV5-4 to TRBJ2-5; possible D gene TRBD2, 5 bases. The V and J ends lost 4 bases and 4 bases respectively, with 11 bases between them. The CDR3 runs to 13 residues. The germline V gene encodes CDR1 SGHNT and CDR2 YYREEE (reference sequence). The CDR3 DNA follows: TGTGCCAGCAGCGCAGACTACCCAGAGACCCAGTACTTC. Its protein is CASSADYPETQYF.

This rearrangement joins TRBV11-2 to TRBJ2-5, with D tentatively TRBD1 (5 bases). CDR3 size: 15 residues. Trimming took 6 bases from V and 1 from J, leaving 15 bases between them. Germline CDR1 reads SGHAT; CDR2 reads FQNNGV. The CDR3 DNA follows: TGTGCCAGCAGTACTAATGGACAACCCCAAGAGACCCAGTACTTC. It codes for CASSTNGQPQETQYF.

In regard to this clone: A far larger clone is a single base away, which makes a read error likely. The rearrangement joins TRBV7-9 to TRBJ1-5, with 7 bases fitting TRBD1. The CDR3 is 14 residues long. V was clipped by 7 bases and J by 9 bases; unmatched bases: 12. From germline, CDR1 is SEHNR and CDR2 FQNEAQ (reference sequence). This chain's CDR3 is CASNPDRESRPQHF. CDR3 bases: TGTGCCAGCAACCCTGACAGGGAATCGCGGCCCCAGCATTTT.

V gene TRBV29-1 combines with J gene TRBJ2-4, with 7 bases lining up with TRBD1. The germline V gene encodes CDR1 SQVTM and CDR2 ANQGSEA. V trimming: 6 bases; J trimming: 3 bases; junction bases outside the gene matches: 5. The CDR3 sequence is 13 residues long. Here the CDR3 DNA reads TGCAGCGTGAAGGGGGACAGCAAAAACATTCAGTACTTC. Protein sequence: CSVKGDSKNIQYF.

The gene calls are TRBV6-5 and TRBJ2-5; a weak D match, TRBD1 (6 bases). Germline values: CDR1 MNHEY, CDR2 SVGAGI. This CDR3 comprises 12 residues. V was shortened by 5 bases and J by 7 bases, with 11 bases between the two germline ends. The CDR3 spells CASSPLGGTQYF. CDR3 DNA: TGTGCCAGCAGTCCTTTAGGGGGGACCCAGTACTTC.

The chain carries TRBV7-9 and TRBJ2-1, with TRBD1 identical over 8 bases. CDR1 is SEHNR and CDR2 is FQNEAQ in the germline V gene (reference sequence). V lost 0 bases, J lost 5 bases, and 9 bases stayed unmatched. This CDR3 comprises 17 residues. DNA of the CDR3: TGTGCCAGCAGCTTAGCGCGGGCCAGGGGGCGCAACAATGAGCAGTTCTTC. This codes for CASSLARARGRNNEQFF.

In this sample, this clone turned up a few times. J is TRBJ1-5 and V is TRBV2; D uncertain. CDR3 length: 14 residues. Germline loops: CDR1 SNHLY, CDR2 FYNNEI. V was clipped by 7 bases and J by 0 bases, with 10 bases between them. In nucleotides, the CDR3 is TGTGCCAGCAAAGGCAGCAATAGCAATCAGCCCCAGCATTTT. Residues: CASKGSNSNQPQHF.

The J gene is TRBJ2-7, the V gene TRBV18, with D unresolved. This CDR3 region has 14 residues. V was clipped by 2 bases and J by 0 bases, with 8 bases between them. Germline V CDR1 and CDR2: KGHSH, LQKENI. CDR3 nucleotides: TGTGCCAGCTCACCATCGGAGACCTCCTACGAGCAGTACTTC. Its protein is CASSPSETSYEQYF.

A note on this clone: A read error may account for a junction end that differs from germline. The J gene is TRBJ2-7, the V gene TRBV6-5; the match to TRBD2 covers 12 bases. The CDR3 contains 15 residues. Germline CDR1 is MNHEY and CDR2 is SVGAGI. The CDR3 is CASSATSGSSNEQYF. Written as DNA, the CDR3 is TGTGCCAGCAGTGCGACTAGCGGGAGCTCCAACGAGCAGTACTTC.

This chain connects TRBV7-9 to TRBJ1-2; D unclear. The CDR3 spans 11 residues. Trimming cost V 6 bases and J 5 bases, with 7 bases left between them. Looked up from germline, CDR1 is SEHNR and CDR2 is FQNEAQ (reference sequence). CDR3 sequence: CASSGEYGYTF. CDR3 DNA sequence: TGTGCCAGCAGTGGGGAGTATGGCTACACCTTC.

The rearrangement uses TRBV7-8 and TRBJ2-1, with 11 bases fitting TRBD2. V shed 6 bases and J 4 bases; nucleotides not matched to a gene: 5. Germline CDR1 reads SGHVS; CDR2 reads FQNEAQ. The CDR3 runs to 15 residues. CDR3 protein: CASRYGTSGYNEQFF. The CDR3 DNA follows: TGTGCCAGCAGGTATGGGACTAGCGGTTACAATGAGCAGTTCTTC.

This clone appeared a single time. The chain employs TRBV5-8 and TRBJ1-1; 10 bases fit TRBD1. After removal of 2 bases from V and 5 bases from J, the junction contained 6 bases not matched to a gene. The CDR3 is 15 amino acids. Germline CDR1 is SGHTS and CDR2 is YDEGEE. The DNA for the CDR3 is TGTGCCAGCAGCTTTAATCGGGGACAGGGGACTGAAGCTTTCTTT. Translation: CASSFNRGQGTEAFF.

This clone was counted many times. V and J are TRBV7-9 and TRBJ2-2; 14 nucleotides match TRBD2. The CDR3 sequence is 13 residues long. Germline CDR1 SEHNR, CDR2 FQNEAQ (reference sequence). Losses at the gene ends were 11 bases for V and 8 bases for J; bases not matched to a gene: 4. The CDR3 sequence: CAPGLAGEGELFF. In DNA form, the CDR3 reads TGTGCCCCGGGACTAGCGGGAGAGGGGGAGCTGTTTTTT.

About this clone: The sample has other DNA sequences that encode this CDR3 too. The V call is TRBV28, the J call TRBJ1-5; 8 bases are a match to TRBD1. The CDR3 sequence is 15 residues long. CDR1 and CDR2 (germline): MDHEN, SYDVKM. V lost 6 bases and J lost 1; bases outside the gene matches: 5. In DNA, the CDR3 is TGTGCCAGCAGCCGAACAGGGGGAAGCAATCAGCCCCAGCATTTT. It translates to CASSRTGGSNQPQHF.

V usage is TRBV29-1 and J usage is TRBJ2-4, with a weak D call TRBD2 (5 bases). This CDR3 region has 14 residues. Germline V lookup: CDR1 SQVTM, CDR2 ANQGSEA. The V end lost 8 bases, the J end lost 0 bases, and 14 bases lay between the germline ends. CDR3 protein: CSHLSGLAKNIQYF. The CDR3 region has the DNA TGCAGCCACCTGTCGGGATTAGCCAAAAACATTCAGTACTTC.

The chain has TRBV10-1 and TRBJ2-7; perhaps TRBD1 as D (7 bases). From germline, CDR1 is WNHNN and CDR2 SYGVQD (reference sequence). V lost 3 bases to trimming and J lost 6 bases, with 15 bases between them. CDR3 length: 14 amino acids. In nucleotides, the CDR3 is TGCGCCAGCAGTGATGGAGGGGGCTCAGGCGAGCAGTACTTC. Encoded protein: CASSDGGGSGEQYF.

The chain links TRBV6-4 to TRBJ2-7; the match to TRBD2 covers 8 bases. J lost 6 bases, V lost 5 bases, and 15 bases had no gene match. There are 16 residues in the CDR3. CDR1 is MRHNA and CDR2 is SNTAGT in the germline V gene. This chain's CDR3 is CASSSPNLAGAVEQYF. For the CDR3, the DNA is TGTGCCAGCAGTTCCCCTAACCTAGCGGGTGCCGTCGAGCAGTACTTC.

V is TRBV15 and J is TRBJ1-4; no clear D gene. The V gene's germline CDR1 is LNHNV and CDR2 YYDKDF (reference sequence). The CDR3 sequence is 13 residues long. V lost 0 bases, J lost 11 bases, and 10 bases lay in between. CDR3 coding DNA: TGTGCCACCAGCAGAGATGAGGTGGAGAAACTGTTTTTT. Translated, it gives CATSRDEVEKLFF.

This chain links TRBV6-5 with TRBJ1-2; the D gene is possibly TRBD1 (5 bases). This CDR3 spans 14 amino acids. CDR1 is MNHEY, CDR2 SVGAGI, per germline. V gave up 0 bases and J gave up 7 bases, with 12 bases separating them. CDR3 residues: CASSYSWQGGGYTF. CDR3 DNA sequence: TGTGCCAGCAGTTACTCCTGGCAGGGAGGTGGCTACACCTTC.

The rearrangement uses TRBV9 and TRBJ2-1; 10 bases map to TRBD2. Germline V gene data show CDR1 as SGDLS and CDR2 as YYNGEE. The CDR3 length is 16 residues. V lost 0 bases to trimming and J lost 1 base; unmatched junction nucleotides: 1. CDR3 sequence: CASSVEAGGSYNEQFF. The DNA of the CDR3 is TGTGCCAGCAGCGTAGAAGCGGGAGGGTCCTACAATGAGCAGTTCTTC.

V usage is TRBV10-2 and J usage is TRBJ2-1, with TRBD1 matching 11 bases. There are 18 residues in the CDR3. Germline loops: CDR1 WSHSY, CDR2 SAAADI. Unmatched junction bases numbered 19, after V lost 6 bases and J lost 9 bases. DNA of the CDR3: TGCGCCAGCAGCCGGACAGGGGGCGGGTTTATCCTGAGGTTTGAGCAGTTCTTC. It yields the protein CASSRTGGGFILRFEQFF.

This clone has a handful of counts. The chain links TRBV5-6 to TRBJ2-7; 8 bases match TRBD2. The ends lost 0 bases at V and 4 bases at J; junction bases unmatched: 12. The CDR3 runs 17 residues. Germline loops: CDR1 SGHDT, CDR2 YYEEEE. CDR3 sequence: CASSLGGPSGLAYEQYF. As DNA, the CDR3 is TGTGCCAGCAGCTTGGGGGGGCCTAGCGGGCTGGCGTACGAGCAGTACTTC. Filled out from reference TRBV5-6 and TRBJ2-7, the complete variable domain reads DAGVTQSPTHLIKTRGQQVTLRCSPKSGHDTVSWYQQALGQGPQFIFQYYEEEERQRGNFPDRFSGHQFPNYSSELNVNALLLGDSALYLCASSLGGPSGLAYEQYFGPGTRLTVT.

This chain connects TRBV5-1 to TRBJ1-2, with a tentative D call TRBD1 (6 bases). V shed 4 bases and J shed 1 base, with 11 bases lying between them. Germline values: CDR1 SGHRS, CDR2 YFSETQ. The CDR3 loop spans 14 amino acids. The CDR3 sequence: CASSPGEGNYGYTF. The CDR3 coding sequence is TGCGCCAGCAGCCCAGGGGAGGGTAACTATGGCTACACCTTC.

This clone was found a few times. The chain carries TRBV27 and TRBJ2-1; D gene unclear. This CDR3 contains 12 residues. The germline V gene has CDR1 MNHEY and CDR2 SMNVEV (reference sequence). V lost 6 bases to trimming and J lost 8 bases, with 11 bases between them. In DNA, the CDR3 is TGTGCCAGCAGCTCTGTTGTCGATGAGCAGTTCTTC. Amino acid sequence: CASSSVVDEQFF.

The V call is TRBV7-2, the J call TRBJ2-1, with TRBD2 matching 10 bases. The CDR3 has 15 residues. The V and J ends lost 5 bases and 12 bases, in that order; junction bases with no gene match: 13. Germline CDR1 is SGHTA and CDR2 is FQGNSA. DNA for the CDR3: TGTGCCAGCAGCCTTGAAGCGGGAGGGCCACGGGGGCAGTTCTTC. Amino acid sequence: CASSLEAGGPRGQFF. Using reference TRBV7-2 and TRBJ2-1 for the parts outside the CDR3, the full variable domain is GAGVSQSPSNKVTEKGKDVELRCDPISGHTALYWYRQSLGQGLEFLIYFQGNSAPDKSGLPSDRFSAERTGGSVSTLTIQRTQQEDSAVYLCASSLEAGGPRGQFFGPGTRLTVL.

The V call is TRBV28, the J call TRBJ2-3; 8 nucleotides align to TRBD1. This CDR3 contains 15 residues. CDR1 and CDR2 from the germline V gene are MDHEN and SYDVKM. V trimming: 6 bases; J trimming: 6 bases; junction bases outside the gene matches: 11. CDR3 bases: TGTGCCAGCAGACCCGGACAGGGCCGGCGGGATACGCAGTATTTT. Its protein is CASRPGQGRRDTQYF. Supplemented by reference TRBV28 and TRBJ2-3, the full variable domain reads DVKVTQSSRYLVKRTGEKVFLECVQDMDHENMFWYRQDPGLGLRLIYFSYDVKMKEKGDIPEGYSVSREKKERFSLILESASTNQTSMYLCASRPGQGRRDTQYFGPGTRLTVL.

Concerning this clone itself: The same CDR3 can be traced to other DNA sequences in this sample. The chain links TRBV4-1 to TRBJ2-7; no clear D. Deletions cut 0 bases from V and 0 bases from J, with 6 bases between. This CDR3 is built from 14 residues. Germline V gene lookup returns CDR1 MGHRA and CDR2 YSYEKL. The CDR3 here is CASSQDPGSYEQYF. The DNA for the CDR3 is TGCGCCAGCAGCCAAGATCCCGGCTCCTACGAGCAGTACTTC.

This clone was seen a single time. The DNA for the CDR3 is TGTGCCAGCAGCGTAGAAGTGCTCCCTGGAAACACCATATATTTT. Protein sequence: CASSVEVLPGNTIYF. This chain links TRBV9 with TRBJ1-3, with D uncertain. V was shortened by 0 bases and J by 2 bases, with 9 bases between the two germline ends. Looked up from germline, CDR1 is SGDLS and CDR2 is YYNGEE. This CDR3 is 15 amino acids long.

This clone was counted ten times or more. The chain joins TRBV7-6 to TRBJ2-1; weak D call: TRBD1 (5 bases). V was trimmed by 1 base and J by 4 bases, leaving 11 bases between them. This CDR3 is built from 15 residues. The germline CDR1 and CDR2 sequences are SGHVS and FNYEAQ. The DNA for the CDR3 is TGTGCCAGCAGCTTAGATCGGGCAGGGTACAATGAGCAGTTCTTC. It translates to CASSLDRAGYNEQFF.